This entry describes one T cell receptor beta chain. Its antigen remains unknown. Distinct nucleotide sequences in the sample also encode this CDR3. These data are taken from a study of cytomegalovirus exposure and HLA in healthy donors. Regarding the study as a whole: CMV serostatus was the sole immune exposure information available. In a later analysis, TCR association rates varied by HLA locus: DRB1 most, HLA-C fewest.

V was trimmed by 1 base and J by 2 bases, leaving 8 bases between them. The CDR3 is 14 residues long. In germline, CDR1 is KGHSH, CDR2 LQKENI. The PCR contained 60 Vbeta and 13 Jbeta primers. In the authors' workflow: In a later analysis, about 9.9 million of some 80 million unique beta chains occurred in at least two donors. Produced via immunoSEQ multiplex PCR; TCRdb's table is partial and in-frame only. The V and J calls and the clone size are those of that table, but D and trimming were determined from the DNA. The sample holds fewer than 200,000 clones; about 82% are singletons and the top ten take approximately 7%.

This chain links TRBV18 with TRBJ1-1, with D possibly being TRBD1 (5 bases). The sequence was obtained from a woman aged 30 to 39 in good health and CMV-seropositive. Material for sequencing was PBMCs. DNA for the CDR3: TGTGCCAGCTCACCACTTGACAGAAACACTGAAGCTTTCTTT. This gives the protein CASSPLDRNTEAFF.